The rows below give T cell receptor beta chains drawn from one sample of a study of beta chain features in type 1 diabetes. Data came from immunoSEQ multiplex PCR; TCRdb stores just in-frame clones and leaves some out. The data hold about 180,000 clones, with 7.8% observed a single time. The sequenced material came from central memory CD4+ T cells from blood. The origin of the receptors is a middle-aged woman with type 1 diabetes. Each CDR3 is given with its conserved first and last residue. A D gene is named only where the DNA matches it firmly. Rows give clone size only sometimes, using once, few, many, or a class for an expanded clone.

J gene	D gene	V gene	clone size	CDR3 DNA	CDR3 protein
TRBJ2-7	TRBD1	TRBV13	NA	TGTGCCAGCAGCTTAGCCGGGACAGCTACCTACGAGCAGTACTTC	CASSLAGTATYEQYF
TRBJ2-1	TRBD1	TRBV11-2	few	TGTGCCAGCAGCCCGGGACAGAACAATGAGCAGTTCTTC	CASSPGQNNEQFF
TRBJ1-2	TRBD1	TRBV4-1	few	TGCGCCAGCAGCCAATTGGGCAGGGGGCGCGGCTATGGCTACACCTTC	CASSQLGRGRGYGYTF
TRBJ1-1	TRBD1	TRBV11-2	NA	TGTGCCAGCATCCAGACAGGGACTGGCGCTGAAGCTTTCTTT	CASIQTGTGAEAFF
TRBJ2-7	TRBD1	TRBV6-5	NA	TGTGCCAGCCGGACAGGGATGAGCTCCTACGAGCAGTACTTC	CASRTGMSSYEQYF
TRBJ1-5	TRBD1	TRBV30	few	TGTGCCTGGAGTTCCACAGGGGGCGGCAATCAGCCCCAGCATTTT	CAWSSTGGGNQPQHF
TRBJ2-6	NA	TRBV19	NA	TGTGCCAGTAGTAAGGGACAACGCTCTGGGGCCAACGTCCTGACTTTC	CASSKGQRSGANVLTF
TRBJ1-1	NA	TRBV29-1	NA	TGCAGCGTTGCTACAGTGAACACTGAAGCTTTCTTT	CSVATVNTEAFF
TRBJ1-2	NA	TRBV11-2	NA	TGTGCCAGCAGCTTCCCCGGGGTCCATGGCTACACCTTC	CASSFPGVHGYTF
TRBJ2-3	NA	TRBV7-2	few	TGTGCCAGCAGCTTAGCCCCAGGGGTCGATACGCAGTATTTT	CASSLAPGVDTQYF
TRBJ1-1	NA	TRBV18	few	TGTGCCAGCTCACCTTGGGGGCGAAACATGAACACTGAAGCTTTCTTT	CASSPWGRNMNTEAFF
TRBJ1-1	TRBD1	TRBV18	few	TGTGCCAGCTCACCACGTGGGGACAGCTTTGAAGCTTTCTTT	CASSPRGDSFEAFF
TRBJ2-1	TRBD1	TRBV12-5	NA	TGTGCTAGTGGTTTACCGGGACAGGGTGTTAATGAGCAGTTCTTC	CASGLPGQGVNEQFF
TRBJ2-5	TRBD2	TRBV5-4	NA	TGTGCCAGCAGCTTGGGGACGGGCGGGGGATCTAAAGAGACCCAGTACTTC	CASSLGTGGGSKETQYF
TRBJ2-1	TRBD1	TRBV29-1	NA	TGCAGCGTTGAAGCCCGGACAGGGAGGACCTACAATGAGCAGTTCTTC	CSVEARTGRTYNEQFF
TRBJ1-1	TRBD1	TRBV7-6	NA	TGTGCCAGCAGCTCGGACAGGGTGGGCACTGAAGCTTTCTTT	CASSSDRVGTEAFF
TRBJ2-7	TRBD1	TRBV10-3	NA	TGTGCCATCAGTGACGTGACAGGGGGCGCGAGGTACGAGCAGTACTTC	CAISDVTGGARYEQYF
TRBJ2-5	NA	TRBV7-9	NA	TGTGCCAGCAGCTTTCGGGATCTCACGGACTTC	CASSFRDLTDF
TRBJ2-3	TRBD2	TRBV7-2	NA	TGTGCCAGCAGCCTTGGACTAGCGGGGGGGAAGAGAGATACGCAGTATTTT	CASSLGLAGGKRDTQYF
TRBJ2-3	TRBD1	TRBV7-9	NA	TGTGCCAGCAGCTCGCAGGGGGCAGATACGCAGTATTTT	CASSSQGADTQYF
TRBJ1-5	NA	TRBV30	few	TGTGCCTGGAGTGTGAGAGGGAATCAGCCCCAGCATTTT	CAWSVRGNQPQHF
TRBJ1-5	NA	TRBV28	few	TGTGCCAGCAGTTCACAGGCCAATCAGCCCCAGCATTTT	CASSSQANQPQHF
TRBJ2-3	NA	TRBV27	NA	TGTGCCAGCAGTTTAATTACTCTCCCAGATACGCAGTATTTT	CASSLITLPDTQYF
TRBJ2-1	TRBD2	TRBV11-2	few	TGTGCCAGCAGCTTAGGACTAGCGGCCTACAATGAGCAGTTCTTC	CASSLGLAAYNEQFF
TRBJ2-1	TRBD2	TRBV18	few	TGTGCCAGCTCACCATCCTCGGCGGGAGGATCCTACAATGAGCAGTTCTTC	CASSPSSAGGSYNEQFF
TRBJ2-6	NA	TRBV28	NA	TGTGCCAGTACAGGGCCTGGGGCCAACGTCCTGACTTTC	CASTGPGANVLTF
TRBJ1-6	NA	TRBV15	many	TGTGCCACCAGCAGAGAGGGGCGAGGCAGTTATAATTCACCCCTCCACTTT	CATSREGRGSYNSPLHF
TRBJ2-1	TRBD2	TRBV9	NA	TGTGCCAGCAGCCCCCCGGGACTAGCGGGAGCCTACAATGAGCAGTTCTTC	CASSPPGLAGAYNEQFF
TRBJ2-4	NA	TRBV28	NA	TGTGCCAGCAAGATCGGCGGCGCCAAAAACATTCAGTACTTC	CASKIGGAKNIQYF
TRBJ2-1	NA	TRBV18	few	TGTGCCAGCTCACCAACTAACCTTTACAATGAGCAGTTCTTC	CASSPTNLYNEQFF
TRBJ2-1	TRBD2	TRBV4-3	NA	TGCGCCAGCAGCCGCCAAGGACTAGCGGGGGGGAGCTCCTACAATGAGCAGTTCTTC	CASSRQGLAGGSSYNEQFF
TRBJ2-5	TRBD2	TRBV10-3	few	TGTGCCATCAGCGGGACTAGCGGGGGGAACCAAGAGACCCAGTACTTC	CAISGTSGGNQETQYF
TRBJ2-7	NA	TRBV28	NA	TGTGCCAGCATCGGGGGTAGGTACGAGCAGTACTTC	CASIGGRYEQYF
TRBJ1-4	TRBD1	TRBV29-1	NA	TGCAGCGTGACCGACAGGGTAGATGAAAAACTGTTTTTT	CSVTDRVDEKLFF
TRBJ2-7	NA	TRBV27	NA	TGTGCCACCAAACCTGTTCGGCGGCCCTACGAGCAGTACTTC	CATKPVRRPYEQYF
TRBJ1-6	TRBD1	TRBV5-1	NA	TGCGCCAGCAGATCTTTTAGTACGGGACAGAATAATTCACCCCTCCACTTT	CASRSFSTGQNNSPLHF
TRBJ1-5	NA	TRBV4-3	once	TGCGCCAGCAGCCAAGATGGCTCAGGCTCTCAGCCCCAGCATTTT	CASSQDGSGSQPQHF
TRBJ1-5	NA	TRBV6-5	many	TGTGCCAGCAGTTACTCGACTAATCAGCCCCAGCATTTT	CASSYSTNQPQHF
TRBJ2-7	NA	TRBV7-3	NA	TGTGCCAGCAGCTCAGACATCTACGAGCAGTACTTC	CASSSDIYEQYF
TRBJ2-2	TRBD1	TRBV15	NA	TGTGCCACCAGCAGAGATCCCATCAGGGACAGCTGGAACCCGAACACCGGGGAGCTGTTTTTT	CATSRDPIRDSWNPNTGELFF
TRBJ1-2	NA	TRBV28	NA	TGTGCCAGCAGTTTTTGGCAGGGCGATGGCTACACCTTC	CASSFWQGDGYTF
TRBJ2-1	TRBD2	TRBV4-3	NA	TGCGCCAGCAGCCAAGTGGGGAGCGCGGGAGTAAGCAATGAGCAGTTCTTC	CASSQVGSAGVSNEQFF
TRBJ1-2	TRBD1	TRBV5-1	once	TGCGCCAGCACAGGGGGCGTCTATGGCTACACCTTC	CASTGGVYGYTF
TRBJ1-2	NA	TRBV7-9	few	TGTGCCAGCAGCCTGACAGCCTCATCCTATGGCTACACCTTC	CASSLTASSYGYTF
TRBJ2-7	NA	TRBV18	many	TGTGCCAGCTCCCACAGCCAGGTCTACGAGCAGTACTTC	CASSHSQVYEQYF
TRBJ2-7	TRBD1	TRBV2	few	TGTGCCAGCAGTGTGACAGGGTATGGGTACGAGCAGTACTTC	CASSVTGYGYEQYF